Following are 22 T cell receptor beta chains from one sample sequenced in a study of preoperative IRX-2 immunotherapy in early breast cancer. Assay used: immunoSEQ multiplex PCR; TCRdb lists only in-frame clones, some missing. The data hold roughly 24,000 clones, with roughly 80% observed a single time. Treatment indicated: preoperative locoregional IRX-2 cytokine immunotherapy. Source: lymph node tissue, taken after IRX-2 immunotherapy. These receptor sequences come from a human donor with breast cancer.

The gene calls are TRBV6-8 and TRBJ2-4; D perhaps matches TRBD2 (6 bases). Germline V gene lookup returns CDR1 MNHGY and CDR2 SAAAGT. This CDR3 spans 17 amino acids. V lost 5 bases and J 3 bases, leaving 20 bases between the germline ends. The CDR3 region has the DNA TGTGCCAGCAGTACTCAGACAGACGGGGGAAGCAAAAACATTCAGTACTTC. Its translation is CASSTQTDGGSKNIQYF.

This chain uses TRBV2 with TRBJ1-4, with 8 bases that match TRBD1. The CDR3 length is 17 residues. Trimming at V came to 4 bases and at J to 2 bases, leaving 9 bases not matched to a gene. CDR1 SNHLY and CDR2 FYNNEI come from the germline V gene. CDR3 bases: TGTGCCAGCAGTGCAGGACAGGGAGTGAATACTAATGAAAAACTGTTTTTT. Its protein product is CASSAGQGVNTNEKLFF. The variable domain in full, with the rest retrieved from reference TRBV2 and TRBJ1-4, is EPEVTQTPSHQVTQMGQEVILRCVPISNHLYFYWYRQILGQKVEFLVSFYNNEISEKSEIFDDQFSVERPDGSNFTLKIRSTKLEDSAMYFCASSAGQGVNTNEKLFFGSGTQLSVL.

This chain uses TRBV7-6 with TRBJ2-1, with 7 bases lining up with TRBD2. CDR1 is SGHVS, CDR2 FNYEAQ, per germline. J gave up 0 bases and V 5 bases, and 10 bases lay outside the gene matches. The CDR3 extends over 17 amino acids. The CDR3 coding sequence is TGTGCCAGCAGCCAACTCGGGAGGACTAGCTCCTACAATGAGCAGTTCTTC. It translates to CASSQLGRTSSYNEQFF.

The rearrangement joins TRBV19 to TRBJ1-4, with 8 bases aligning to TRBD1. The CDR3 runs to 16 residues. In germline, CDR1 is LNHDA, CDR2 SQIVND (reference sequence). J was trimmed by 0 bases and V by 6 bases; bases with no gene match: 6. The CDR3: CASRPGQASTNEKLFF. In DNA, the CDR3 is TGTGCCAGTAGACCGGGACAGGCCTCAACTAATGAAAAACTGTTTTTT.

This clone was seen only once. The chain is built from TRBV6-8 and TRBJ2-7; 9 positions match TRBD1. Germline V gives CDR1 MNHGY, CDR2 SAAAGT. The CDR3 contains 14 residues. V lost 2 bases, J lost 5 bases, and 4 bases stayed unmatched. The CDR3 region has the DNA TGTGCCAGCAGTTACGGGGACAGGGCCCACGAGCAGTACTTC. This translates into CASSYGDRAHEQYF.

The chain employs TRBV28 and TRBJ2-7, with D tentatively TRBD1 (5 bases). The CDR3 extends over 15 amino acids. In germline, CDR1 is MDHEN, CDR2 SYDVKM. V dropped 5 bases and J dropped 6 bases, with 20 bases sitting between them. For the CDR3, the DNA is TGTGCCAGCAGTCGCCCCCGACAGAGTCCGGGCGAGCAGTACTTC. Translation gives CASSRPRQSPGEQYF. The whole variable domain, remainder taken from reference TRBV28 and TRBJ2-7, is DVKVTQSSRYLVKRTGEKVFLECVQDMDHENMFWYRQDPGLGLRLIYFSYDVKMKEKGDIPEGYSVSREKKERFSLILESASTNQTSMYLCASSRPRQSPGEQYFGPGTRLTVT.

This clone occurred a few times. CDR3 in amino acids: CASSARLSGANVLTF. The CDR3 DNA reads as TGTGCCAGTAGTGCCAGGCTCTCTGGGGCCAACGTCCTGACTTTC. V gene TRBV19 combines with J gene TRBJ2-6; D is unresolved. Per the germline V gene, CDR1 is LNHDA and CDR2 is SQIVND (reference sequence). V lost 5 bases and J lost 0, with 8 bases in between. The CDR3 extends over 15 amino acids.

The V call is TRBV7-4, the J call TRBJ2-3; 8 bases align to TRBD2. CDR1 is SGHVT and CDR2 is SQSDAQ in the germline V gene. J gave up 4 bases and V 4 bases, and 13 bases lay outside the gene matches. CDR3 length: 17 residues. The CDR3 DNA sequence: TGTGCCAGCAGCTCGACCTCAGCGGGAGCTAGGTCAGATACGCAGTATTTT. Translating gives CASSSTSAGARSDTQYF.

This chain uses TRBV14 with TRBJ1-1; D unclear. The length of the CDR3 is 14 residues. The ends were cut back, 0 bases at V and 5 bases at J, with 10 bases in the middle. CDR1 and CDR2 (germline): SGHDN, FVKESK. The chain's CDR3 is CASSQDLRRTEAFF. The CDR3 region has the DNA TGTGCCAGCAGCCAAGATCTGCGGCGGACTGAAGCTTTCTTT.

The chain uses TRBV19 and TRBJ1-1, with D possibly matching TRBD1 (6 bases). Germline lookup yields CDR1 LNHDA and CDR2 SQIVND (reference sequence). The CDR3 runs to 15 residues. V gave up 0 bases and J gave up 10 bases, with 18 bases separating them. The CDR3 sequence is CASSIDPQGRGIAFF. In nucleotides, the CDR3 is TGTGCCAGTAGTATAGACCCACAGGGTCGGGGAATAGCTTTCTTT.

This clone was picked up a small number of times. V and J are TRBV6-8 and TRBJ2-5; 8 bases line up with TRBD1. J lost 5 bases, V lost 2 bases, and 7 bases had no gene match. The CDR3 covers 15 residues. Germline CDR1 and CDR2: MNHGY and SAAAGT. The CDR3 coding sequence is TGTGCCAGCAGTTACCCCAACAGGGGGGTGGAGACCCAGTACTTC. It codes for CASSYPNRGVETQYF.

The rearrangement uses TRBV6-8 and TRBJ1-4; possible D gene TRBD1, 5 bases. The CDR3 length is 16 residues. The germline gives CDR1 MNHGY, CDR2 SAAAGT. Trimming took 2 bases from V and 0 from J, leaving 10 bases between them. CDR3 DNA sequence: TGTGCCAGCAGTTACGGAGGGGCTGCAACTAATGAAAAACTGTTTTTT. As protein: CASSYGGAATNEKLFF.

The V and J genes are TRBV7-1 and TRBJ2-5; weak D call: TRBD2 (6 bases). TRBV7-1 is treated as an ORF (open reading frame) with a function not yet certain. This CDR3 region has 13 residues. The ends were cut back, 7 bases at V and 5 bases at J, with 14 bases in the middle. CDR3 nucleotide sequence: TGTGCCAGCACCAAAGGAGGGGTGGAGACCCAGTACTTC. Translating gives CASTKGGVETQYF.

The V gene is TRBV10-3, the J gene TRBJ2-3; 8 bases line up with TRBD2. With V trimmed by 1 base and J by 7 bases, 7 bases remained unmatched. CDR3 length: 15 amino acids. Germline V gene data show CDR1 as ENHRY and CDR2 as SYGVKD. The CDR3 is CAISELTSGIYTQYF. CDR3 coding DNA: TGTGCCATCAGTGAGTTAACTAGCGGAATTTATACGCAGTATTTT.

This clone was found a few times. The chain is built from TRBV12-5 and TRBJ2-2; D gene ambiguous. V was trimmed by 5 bases and J by 6 bases, leaving 7 bases between them. This CDR3 has 12 residues. The germline gives CDR1 LGHNT, CDR2 FRNRAP. The CDR3 spells CASGMGSGELFF. The CDR3 DNA follows: TGTGCTAGTGGTATGGGGTCCGGGGAGCTGTTTTTT.

This clone was counted between two and nine times. CDR3 DNA: TGTGCCAGCAGCTTCCAGGTTCGCTATGGCTACACCTTC. It specifies CASSFQVRYGYTF. The V gene is TRBV7-8, the J gene TRBJ1-2; D is ambiguous. The CDR3 runs to 13 residues. CDR1 and CDR2 from the germline V gene are SGHVS and FQNEAQ. V was clipped by 3 bases and J by 4 bases, with 9 bases between them.

V and J are TRBV1 and TRBJ2-1; the D call of TRBD2 is as the table states it, not checked on the DNA. TRBV1 is described as a pseudogene. This CDR3 is 14 amino acids long. CDR3 nucleotides: TGCGCCAGCAGCCAAGGACTCCGGGAGGGTGAGCAGTTCTTC. Translation: CASSQGLREGEQFF.

The V and J genes are TRBV5-1 and TRBJ2-2; 8 nucleotides agree with TRBD1. The CDR3 runs 16 residues. CDR1 is SGHRS, CDR2 YFSETQ, per germline. V was pared by 0 bases and J by 1 base, with 2 bases of the junction left unmatched. This CDR3 is CASSLAGTGNTGELFF. Written as DNA, the CDR3 is TGCGCCAGCAGCTTGGCCGGGACAGGGAACACCGGGGAGCTGTTTTTT.

V and J are TRBV7-6 and TRBJ1-5, with D possibly being TRBD1 (6 bases). Germline V gene lookup returns CDR1 SGHVS and CDR2 FNYEAQ. The length of the CDR3 is 15 residues. V lost 5 bases and J 6 bases, leaving 17 bases between the germline ends. The CDR3 loop reads CASSAEGGKGQPQHF. CDR3 sequence (DNA): TGTGCCAGCAGCGCTGAGGGGGGCAAGGGTCAGCCCCAGCATTTT.

V is TRBV6-8 and J is TRBJ2-7, with D possibly TRBD1 on 5 matching bases. Germline V gene lookup returns CDR1 MNHGY and CDR2 SAAAGT. V gave up 6 bases and J gave up 3 bases, with 18 bases separating them. The CDR3 length is 15 residues. The CDR3 reads CASSNEQWQGYEQYF. The CDR3 coding sequence is TGTGCCAGCAGCAATGAGCAGTGGCAGGGCTACGAGCAGTACTTC.

The chain uses TRBV19 and TRBJ1-2; 7 nucleotides match TRBD1. CDR1 is LNHDA and CDR2 is SQIVND in the germline V gene (reference sequence). Trimming at V came to 3 bases and at J to 8 bases, leaving 6 bases not matched to a gene. The CDR3 contains 13 residues. DNA for the CDR3: TGTGCCAGTAGTATGAACAGGGGCTGGGGCTACACCTTC. It specifies CASSMNRGWGYTF.

V is TRBV12-5 and J is TRBJ2-5; no firm D call. Looked up from germline, CDR1 is LGHNT and CDR2 is FRNRAP. This CDR3 is 16 amino acids long. V was shortened by 2 bases and J by 2 bases, with 15 bases between the two germline ends. This CDR3 is CASGLSYTDEQETQYF. CDR3 coding DNA: TGTGCTAGTGGTTTGAGTTACACCGACGAGCAAGAGACCCAGTACTTC.